These 27 T cell receptor beta chains were sequenced from one sample in a study of blood T cell repertoires in COVID-19. The table came from immunoSEQ multiplex PCR; TCRdb's copy has only in-frame clones and leaves some out. This repertoire shows about 110,000 clones, roughly 72% found once; its top ten account for about 6%. The source material was peripheral blood. The receptors derive from a man older than 75 with acute or convalescent COVID-19.

The J gene is TRBJ2-2, the V gene TRBV5-1, with D perhaps matching TRBD1 (7 bases). Per the germline V gene, CDR1 is SGHRS and CDR2 is YFSETQ. The ends were cut back, 3 bases at V and 4 bases at J, with 13 bases in the middle. The CDR3 totals 15 residues. The CDR3: CASSSSGGGTGELFF. The DNA for the CDR3 is TGCGCCAGCAGCTCTTCAGGGGGAGGCACCGGGGAGCTGTTTTTT.

This clone occurred a few times. This sequence joins TRBV19 and TRBJ2-2, with a possible D match to TRBD2 (5 bases). This CDR3 spans 18 amino acids. Germline-derived CDR1 and CDR2 are LNHDA and SQIVND (reference sequence). V lost 4 bases and J 2 bases, leaving 20 bases between the germline ends. The CDR3 spells CASSRLRGIATNTGELFF. The CDR3 nucleotides are TGTGCCAGTAGTAGACTCCGAGGCATAGCGACCAACACCGGGGAGCTGTTTTTT.

The table lists this clone with a few counts. The rearrangement links TRBV3-1 (or the pseudogene TRBV3-2) to TRBJ2-2; D possibly corresponds to TRBD2 (5 bases). V shed 8 bases and J shed 4 bases, with 8 bases lying between them. Germline CDR1 LGHDT, CDR2 YNNKEL (reference sequence). The CDR3 sequence is 12 residues long. The CDR3 is CASREGTGELFF. CDR3 in DNA: TGTGCCAGCCGTGAGGGCACCGGGGAGCTGTTTTTT.

J is TRBJ2-5 and V is TRBV7-9; 9 bases fit TRBD1. The CDR3 is made up of 17 amino acids. V gave up 5 bases and J gave up 5 bases; unmatched junction bases: 15. The germline CDR1 and CDR2 sequences are SEHNR and FQNEAQ (reference sequence). Here the CDR3 DNA reads TGTGCCAGCAGCGGCACGGACAGGGGAATTGAGCGGGAGACCCAGTACTTC. Amino acids: CASSGTDRGIERETQYF.

J is TRBJ1-5 and V is TRBV19; D is possibly TRBD1 (5 bases). The germline V gene has CDR1 LNHDA and CDR2 SQIVND (reference sequence). This CDR3 has 17 amino acids. The V gene lost 5 bases and the J gene lost 0 bases, with 17 bases spanning the gap. The CDR3: CASSAEEGPYSNQPQHF. CDR3 nucleotides: TGTGCCAGTAGTGCAGAGGAGGGGCCATATAGCAATCAGCCCCAGCATTTT.

The chain joins TRBV4-1 to TRBJ2-7, with 14 bases lining up with TRBD2. CDR1 is MGHRA and CDR2 is YSYEKL in the germline V gene. The CDR3 is 18 amino acids. Losses at the gene ends were 5 bases for V and 4 bases for J; bases not matched to a gene: 13. In DNA, the CDR3 is TGCGCCAGCAGCTCGAGGACTAGCGGGAGGCCCGCGAATTACGAGCAGTACTTC. Its translation is CASSSRTSGRPANYEQYF.

This chain links TRBV5-1 with TRBJ2-3; TRBD2 matches 10 bases. The CDR3 spans 13 residues. After removal of 7 bases from V and 7 bases from J, the junction contained 6 bases not matched to a gene. In germline, CDR1 is SGHRS, CDR2 YFSETQ. CDR3: CASRLAGGNTQYF. CDR3 bases: TGCGCCAGCCGACTAGCGGGCGGGAATACGCAGTATTTT.

This clone was observed a single time. The chain is built from TRBV5-1 and TRBJ1-1; D remains ambiguous. Trimming removed 0 bases from V and 5 bases from J, with 8 bases in between. The CDR3 has 13 amino acids. Germline assignment: CDR1 SGHRS and CDR2 YFSETQ. Here the CDR3 DNA reads TGCGCCAGCAGCTTGGACAGTAAGACTGAAGCTTTCTTT. Its translation: CASSLDSKTEAFF.

This chain connects TRBV7-8 to TRBJ2-7, with 8 bases matching TRBD1. Germline V lookup: CDR1 SGHVS, CDR2 FQNEAQ. V lost 5 bases to trimming and J lost 9 bases; unmatched junction nucleotides: 6. The CDR3 has 12 residues. The DNA of the CDR3 is TGTGCCAGCAGCCAGGGGGCAGTCGCGCAGTACTTC. Its translation: CASSQGAVAQYF.

This chain uses TRBV7-3 with TRBJ2-2; 10 bases agree with TRBD1. The germline V gene has CDR1 SGHTA and CDR2 FQGTGA. The CDR3 is made up of 14 amino acids. J was trimmed by 6 bases and V by 5 bases; bases with no gene match: 3. The CDR3 here is CASSRTGGSGELFF. The CDR3 coding sequence is TGTGCCAGCAGCCGGACAGGGGGGTCCGGGGAGCTGTTTTTT.

This chain connects TRBV7-2 to TRBJ2-1, with 7 bases aligning to TRBD2. This CDR3 comprises 14 residues. V shed 1 base, J shed 8 bases, and the junction held 5 bases outside the gene matches. Germline V gene sequence: CDR1 SGHTA, CDR2 FQGNSA. CDR3 protein: CASSLGWGGDEQFF. The CDR3 DNA reads as TGTGCCAGCAGCTTAGGTTGGGGGGGAGATGAGCAGTTCTTC.

The V call is TRBV2, the J call TRBJ1-1, with 9 bases that match TRBD1. The CDR3 has 15 residues. Germline CDR1 and CDR2: SNHLY and FYNNEI. The J segment lost 5 bases and the V segment lost 5 bases, leaving 9 bases of the junction unmatched. For the CDR3, the DNA is TGTGCCAGCAGTCCAGATACAGGGGGCGGGACTGAAGCTTTCTTT. This gives the protein CASSPDTGGGTEAFF.

The chain joins TRBV28 to TRBJ1-1, with TRBD1 identical over 7 bases. Germline CDR1 MDHEN, CDR2 SYDVKM. Trimming at V came to 1 base and at J to 8 bases, leaving 7 bases not matched to a gene. This CDR3 comprises 14 residues. The CDR3 here is CASSLLQGKGEAFF. DNA of the CDR3: TGTGCCAGCAGTTTATTACAGGGGAAGGGGGAAGCTTTCTTT.

On this clone itself: This clone may be a read error of a much larger clone one base away. The J gene is TRBJ2-5, the V gene TRBV24-1; 7 nucleotides match TRBD2. The CDR3 consists of 17 residues. In germline, CDR1 is KGHDR, CDR2 SFDVKD. CDR3 in amino acids: CAASDLAGSRTQETQYF. For the CDR3, the DNA is TGTGCCGCCAGTGATTTAGCGGGCAGCCGGACTCAAGAGACCCAGTACTTC.

The rearrangement joins TRBV20-1 to TRBJ2-7; 7 bases are a match to TRBD2. The CDR3 contains 15 residues. J lost 0 bases, V lost 3 bases, and 8 bases had no gene match. CDR1 is DFQATT, CDR2 SNEGSKA, per germline (reference sequence). The CDR3 loop reads CSASDTSASSYEQYF. CDR3 coding DNA: TGCAGTGCTAGTGATACTAGCGCCAGCTCCTACGAGCAGTACTTC.

This chain joins TRBV6-1 and TRBJ2-4; D is unclear. V was cut by 2 bases and J by 6 bases, with 5 bases left in between. CDR1 and CDR2 from the germline V gene are MNHNS and SASEGT. The CDR3 spans 12 residues. CDR3 coding DNA: TGTGCCAGCAGTGAACTCGGAAACATTCAGTACTTC. This codes for CASSELGNIQYF.

The rearrangement joins TRBV30 to TRBJ2-7; TRBD2 is a possible D gene (6 bases). V lost 2 bases and J 2 bases, leaving 10 bases between the germline ends. This CDR3 is built from 13 residues. Germline loops: CDR1 GTSNPN, CDR2 SVGIG (reference sequence). CDR3 sequence: CAWSIGGTYEQYF. CDR3 nucleotides: TGTGCCTGGAGTATCGGCGGGACCTACGAGCAGTACTTC.

The chain couples TRBV7-9 to TRBJ2-2, with TRBD2 matching over 9 bases. Germline V lookup: CDR1 SEHNR, CDR2 FQNEAQ (reference sequence). The length of the CDR3 is 15 residues. V shed 8 bases and J 5 bases; nucleotides not matched to a gene: 9. CDR3 in DNA: TGTGCCAGCGTATTAGCGGGAGAGGAGACCGGGGAGCTGTTTTTT. Amino acids: CASVLAGEETGELFF.

This clone occurred a few times. This chain links TRBV7-9 with TRBJ1-4; tentatively, D is TRBD1 (6 bases). The CDR3 is 13 amino acids. Trimming cost V 5 bases and J 3 bases, with 7 bases left between them. From germline, CDR1 is SEHNR and CDR2 FQNEAQ (reference sequence). In nucleotides, the CDR3 is TGTGCCAGCAGCCGACAGGCTAATGAAAAACTGTTTTTT. Translating gives CASSRQANEKLFF.

In this sample, this clone turned up a few times. In nucleotides, the CDR3 is TGTGCCAGCAGTGATCCGCGACAGGGTACTAATGAAAAACTGTTTTTT. This translates into CASSDPRQGTNEKLFF. The chain combines TRBV25-1 with TRBJ1-4; 7 nucleotides line up with TRBD1. Germline V gene data show CDR1 as MGHDK and CDR2 as SYGVNS. Unmatched junction bases numbered 6, after V lost 3 bases and J lost 2 bases. The length of the CDR3 is 16 residues.

The table lists this clone with a few counts. J is TRBJ1-5 and V is TRBV9, with D perhaps matching TRBD1 (6 bases). V lost 4 bases, J lost 4 bases, and 15 bases lay in between. Germline CDR1 reads SGDLS; CDR2 reads YYNGEE. This CDR3 region has 15 residues. As DNA, the CDR3 is TGTGCCAGCAGCCCAAGGGGGGGTTCGAATCAGCCCCAGCATTTT. Translated: CASSPRGGSNQPQHF.

The chain recombines TRBV28 with TRBJ2-7, with 10 bases that match TRBD2. CDR1 MDHEN and CDR2 SYDVKM come from the germline V gene. V shed 3 bases, J shed 4 bases, and the junction held 3 bases outside the gene matches. The CDR3 is made up of 14 amino acids. CDR3 DNA: TGTGCCAGCAGTTTCGGGACTAGCGTTTACGAGCAGTACTTC. Translated, it gives CASSFGTSVYEQYF.

This clone was seen more than once but under ten times. The V call is TRBV6-5, the J call TRBJ2-1, with a tentative D call TRBD2 (8 bases). Germline V lookup: CDR1 MNHEY, CDR2 SVGAGI. V gave up 6 bases and J gave up 7 bases, with 16 bases separating them. The CDR3 loop spans 14 amino acids. CDR3 protein: CASRVAGQLNEQFF. The CDR3 DNA is TGTGCCAGCAGAGTAGCGGGACAGTTGAATGAGCAGTTCTTC.

The chain joins TRBV10-3 to TRBJ2-1, with TRBD2 as a possible D gene (6 bases). Germline CDR1 and CDR2: ENHRY and SYGVKD. V lost 3 bases to trimming and J lost 6 bases, with 21 bases between them. The CDR3 runs to 17 residues. CDR3: CAISDTTRPEGRNEQFF. In nucleotides, the CDR3 is TGTGCCATCAGTGACACGACACGGCCGGAGGGCCGCAATGAGCAGTTCTTC.

The chain recombines TRBV7-9 with TRBJ2-1, with 12 positions matching TRBD2. Per the germline V gene, CDR1 is SEHNR and CDR2 is FQNEAQ (reference sequence). The V and J ends lost 1 base and 9 bases, in that order; junction bases with no gene match: 7. The CDR3 has 16 amino acids. Here the CDR3 DNA reads TGTGCCAGCAGCTTAGAGTTCGGACTAGCGGGAACTGAGCAGTTCTTC. Translation: CASSLEFGLAGTEQFF.

This chain connects TRBV30 to TRBJ2-3; TRBD2 matches 7 bases. Germline CDR1 reads GTSNPN; CDR2 reads SVGIG (reference sequence). Unmatched junction bases numbered 3, after V lost 0 bases and J lost 0 bases. The CDR3 is 15 residues long. CDR3: CAWSVGSGSTDTQYF. CDR3 nucleotide sequence: TGTGCCTGGAGTGTAGGTAGCGGGAGCACAGATACGCAGTATTTT.

The gene calls are TRBV5-1 and TRBJ2-2, with TRBD1 matching over 8 bases. This CDR3 is 17 amino acids long. The germline V gene encodes CDR1 SGHRS and CDR2 YFSETQ. J lost 5 bases, V lost 4 bases, and 13 bases had no gene match. The CDR3 DNA is TGCGCCAGCAGCGTAGGGACAGGCGGCCTGGGTACCGGGGAGCTGTTTTTT. This gives the protein CASSVGTGGLGTGELFF.